These 27 T cell receptor beta chains were sequenced from one sample in a study of shared clonotypes between healthy human individuals (dated by TCRdb to 2020 to 2021). To prepare the library, the immunoSEQ multiplex PCR assay was applied. In its TCRdb copy, this immuneACCESS table keeps in-frame sequences only and misses some clones. Where compared with another copy, unresolved V genes explain less than half of these, and the others have no known cause. The sample table lists about 2.4 million clones, approximately 93% of them with a count of one. The ten largest clonotypes hold approximately 0.37% of the sample. Sequencing was done on a sample of naive CD4+ T cells from PBMCs. What this sample's cell subset or site label stands for: CD45RA+ positively selected. The origin of the receptors is a man aged 18 to 30 in good health. Some clones in this sample may be carry-over from other donors' samples.

The chain carries TRBV30 and TRBJ2-2; tentatively, D is TRBD1 (7 bases). Trimming stripped 8 bases from V and 1 base from J, with 14 bases between. There are 14 residues in the CDR3. Germline assignment: CDR1 GTSNPN and CDR2 SVGIG (reference sequence). CDR3 loop: CAGQGGGNTGELFF. In DNA form, the CDR3 reads TGTGCCGGTCAGGGGGGCGGGAACACCGGGGAGCTGTTTTTT.

The chain carries TRBV28 and TRBJ1-1, with D perhaps TRBD1 (6 bases). Germline CDR1 is MDHEN and CDR2 is SYDVKM. With 6 bases removed from V and 1 base from J, the gap between germline ends came to 18 bases. The CDR3 sequence is 16 residues long. The CDR3 loop reads CASRLPGGAGNTEAFF. Written as DNA, the CDR3 is TGTGCCAGCAGGCTCCCGGGGGGGGCGGGGAACACTGAAGCTTTCTTT. Combining the CDR3 with reference TRBV28 and TRBJ1-1 gives the whole variable domain DVKVTQSSRYLVKRTGEKVFLECVQDMDHENMFWYRQDPGLGLRLIYFSYDVKMKEKGDIPEGYSVSREKKERFSLILESASTNQTSMYLCASRLPGGAGNTEAFFGQGTRLTVV.

V and J are TRBV7-9 and TRBJ2-7; 10 nucleotides line up with TRBD1. V was clipped by 8 bases and J by 12 bases; unmatched bases: 7. Germline CDR1 reads SEHNR; CDR2 reads FQNEAQ (reference sequence). This CDR3 comprises 11 residues. This chain's CDR3 is CASASRDRGYF. CDR3 in DNA: TGTGCCAGCGCTAGCCGGGACAGGGGGTACTTC.

The chain employs TRBV5-1 and TRBJ2-5; 11 bases map to TRBD2. Germline loops: CDR1 SGHRS, CDR2 YFSETQ. The CDR3 extends over 17 amino acids. J was trimmed by 5 bases and V by 0 bases; bases with no gene match: 9. The DNA of the CDR3 is TGCGCCAGCAGCTTGGTTCCTATCACTAGCGGGAGTGAGACCCAGTACTTC. Translated: CASSLVPITSGSETQYF.

This sequence joins TRBV19 and TRBJ2-2, with D tentatively TRBD1 (8 bases). The ends were cut back, 1 base at V and 3 bases at J, with 15 bases in the middle. This CDR3 spans 17 amino acids. Germline values: CDR1 LNHDA, CDR2 SQIVND (reference sequence). For the CDR3, the DNA is TGTGCCAGTAGTATAGTAAGCGGGACAGGCTACACCGGGGAGCTGTTTTTT. Translation: CASSIVSGTGYTGELFF.

This clone was counted a single time. The V and J genes are TRBV7-2 and TRBJ2-3; D is perhaps TRBD2 (7 bases). Germline CDR1 is SGHTA and CDR2 is FQGNSA. The CDR3 is 15 amino acids. Between the trimmed V and J ends, which lost 8 bases and 6 bases, there was a span of 21 bases. The CDR3 DNA follows: TGTGCCAGCGGAACTAGCGCCCAGGGGTCTGATACGCAGTATTTT. This encodes CASGTSAQGSDTQYF.

The chain joins TRBV5-5 to TRBJ2-1; tentative D call: TRBD1 (7 bases). CDR3 size: 15 residues. Germline CDR1 reads SGHKS; CDR2 reads YYEKEE (reference sequence). Trimming took off 4 bases at V and 6 bases at J, with 17 bases between the two ends. CDR3 DNA sequence: TGTGCCAGCAGCAGAGACCACAGGGGAGGCAATGAGCAGTTCTTC. The encoded protein is CASSRDHRGGNEQFF.

There are a few counts of this clone. The CDR3 coding sequence is TGTGCCAGCAGCAAAGGAAAAGACTTGGCGGGAGACAAGAACACTGAAGCTTTCTTT. It translates to CASSKGKDLAGDKNTEAFF. The chain couples TRBV21-1 to TRBJ1-1. TRBV21-1 is listed as a pseudogene. CDR3 length: 19 residues.

Comment on this clone: The identical CDR3 is also encoded by other nucleotide sequences in the sample. The chain joins TRBV6-5 to TRBJ2-7, with 9 bases aligning to TRBD2. Germline CDR1 and CDR2: MNHEY and SVGAGI. CDR3 length: 14 amino acids. The trim removed 0 bases at V and 7 bases at J, leaving 4 bases unmatched. CDR3 in amino acids: CASSYSRLAGEQYF. CDR3 DNA sequence: TGTGCCAGCAGTTACTCACGGCTAGCGGGAGAGCAGTACTTC.

The rearrangement joins TRBV19 to TRBJ2-5; D is uncertain. Germline values: CDR1 LNHDA, CDR2 SQIVND (reference sequence). V was trimmed by 4 bases and J by 5 bases, leaving 11 bases between them. The CDR3 consists of 13 residues. The CDR3 protein is CASSTGDTETQYF. As DNA, the CDR3 is TGTGCCAGTAGTACTGGGGATACGGAGACCCAGTACTTC.

DNA of the CDR3: TGCGCCAGCAGTCAGGGGACTAGCGAAACCCACGAGCAGTACTTC. Encoded protein: CASSQGTSETHEQYF. The chain employs TRBV23-1 and TRBJ2-7; 10 bases map to TRBD2. Being an ORF, TRBV23-1 has a function that is uncertain. The CDR3 covers 15 residues. The V and J ends lost 3 bases and 5 bases, in that order; junction bases with no gene match: 7.

The chain employs TRBV28 and TRBJ2-2; TRBD1 aligns across 7 bases. CDR1 is MDHEN and CDR2 is SYDVKM in the germline V gene. The ends lost 6 bases at V and 6 bases at J; junction bases unmatched: 4. The CDR3 has 13 residues. The CDR3 loop is CASRGQGAGELFF. CDR3 in DNA: TGTGCCAGCAGAGGCCAGGGGGCCGGGGAGCTGTTTTTT.

This chain links TRBV5-1 with TRBJ2-7; the D gene could be TRBD1 or TRBD2 (5 bases each). V was clipped by 4 bases and J by 6 bases, with 17 bases between them. The CDR3 extends over 14 amino acids. Germline lookup yields CDR1 SGHRS and CDR2 YFSETQ. This chain's CDR3 is CASSPRDREAEQYF. In DNA, the CDR3 is TGCGCCAGCAGCCCCAGGGACCGTGAGGCCGAGCAGTACTTC.

This rearrangement joins TRBV7-2 to TRBJ1-4, with D perhaps TRBD1 (6 bases). V shed 5 bases and J shed 8 bases, with 18 bases lying between them. Germline V gene data show CDR1 as SGHTA and CDR2 as FQGNSA. The CDR3 loop spans 15 amino acids. The CDR3 is CASSPASTGGEKLFF. Written as DNA, the CDR3 is TGTGCCAGCAGCCCCGCCTCGACAGGCGGGGAAAAACTGTTTTTT.

In DNA form, the CDR3 reads TGTGCCAGCAGCTACGGGACTAGCGGGAGGTCGGACATTCAGTACTTC. This gives the protein CASSYGTSGRSDIQYF. The J gene is TRBJ2-4, the V gene TRBV5-5, with 15 bases fitting TRBD2. V lost 3 bases to trimming and J lost 8 bases; unmatched junction nucleotides: 6. In germline, CDR1 is SGHKS, CDR2 YYEKEE (reference sequence). The CDR3 extends over 16 amino acids.

About this clone itself: This specimen includes other DNA sequences encoding the same CDR3. The rearrangement joins TRBV29-1 to TRBJ2-5, with 8 bases identical to TRBD1. The CDR3 has 13 residues. V gave up 3 bases and J gave up 5 bases; unmatched junction bases: 5. The V gene's germline CDR1 is SQVTM and CDR2 ANQGSEA. Written as DNA, the CDR3 is TGCAGCGTTGACAGGGGGCTTGGGGAGACCCAGTACTTC. Its protein product is CSVDRGLGETQYF.

Details on this clone: The same CDR3 arises from other DNA sequences in this sample as well. J is TRBJ2-3 and V is TRBV7-3; 12 bases line up with TRBD2. V dropped 5 bases and J dropped 5; count of bases not matched to a gene: 5. The germline V gene has CDR1 SGHTA and CDR2 FQGTGA. This CDR3 comprises 15 residues. In DNA, the CDR3 is TGTGCCAGCAGCACCGTGGGACTAGCGGGAGATACGCAGTATTTT. This codes for CASSTVGLAGDTQYF.

The chain recombines TRBV7-3 with TRBJ1-1; 7 nucleotides align to TRBD1. Germline assignment: CDR1 SGHTA and CDR2 FQGTGA. CDR3 length: 15 amino acids. With 5 bases clipped from V and 3 bases from J, the junction kept 9 bases outside the gene matches. The CDR3: CASSPQGGVDTEAFF. The CDR3 DNA is TGTGCCAGCAGCCCCCAGGGGGGCGTCGACACTGAAGCTTTCTTT.

The chain is built from TRBV11-3 and TRBJ2-3; D possibly corresponds to TRBD1 (7 bases). The germline CDR1 and CDR2 sequences are SGHNT and YENEEA. V was clipped by 0 bases and J by 6 bases, with 13 bases between them. The CDR3 totals 15 residues. The CDR3, as DNA: TGTGCCAGCAGCTTAGACGCGGGACAGACCGATACGCAGTATTTT. As protein: CASSLDAGQTDTQYF.

The gene calls are TRBV4-2 and TRBJ1-1; D ambiguous. CDR3 size: 15 residues. In germline, CDR1 is LGHNA, CDR2 YNFKEQ. Deletions cut 1 base from V and 0 bases from J, with 9 bases between. The DNA for the CDR3 is TGTGCCAGCAGCCAAGGGGCGCAAATGAACACTGAAGCTTTCTTT. Protein product: CASSQGAQMNTEAFF.

The chain has TRBV4-1 and TRBJ2-5, with 10 bases identical to TRBD2. CDR3 length equals 16 residues. Germline CDR1 and CDR2: MGHRA and YSYEKL. Trimming at V came to 0 bases and at J to 5 bases, leaving 6 bases not matched to a gene. CDR3 amino acids: CASSQELAGRAETQYF. The CDR3 DNA follows: TGCGCCAGCAGCCAAGAACTAGCGGGAAGGGCGGAGACCCAGTACTTC.

V usage is TRBV7-2 and J usage is TRBJ2-3, with 8 bases that match TRBD2. The CDR3 runs to 14 residues. Germline V gives CDR1 SGHTA, CDR2 FQGNSA. The trim removed 1 base at V and 4 bases at J, leaving 1 base unmatched. CDR3 coding DNA: TGTGCCAGCAGCTTAGAAGCGGGAGCAGATACGCAGTATTTT. This encodes CASSLEAGADTQYF.

Concerning this clone: This specimen includes other DNA sequences encoding the same CDR3. V is TRBV29-1 and J is TRBJ1-2; possibly TRBD1 for D (6 bases). The V end lost 4 bases, the J end lost 3 bases, and 6 bases lay between the germline ends. The germline gives CDR1 SQVTM, CDR2 ANQGSEA. The CDR3 spans 11 residues. Here the CDR3 DNA reads TGCAGCGTTGGACAGGACTATGGCTACACCTTC. It yields the protein CSVGQDYGYTF.

The chain joins TRBV6-1 to TRBJ1-1; D uncertain. This CDR3 has 12 residues. The germline gives CDR1 MNHNS, CDR2 SASEGT. Trimming left V 2 bases short and J 5 bases short, with 6 bases between. CDR3 nucleotide sequence: TGTGCCAGCAGTGAACGGGAGACTGAAGCTTTCTTT. Translating it yields CASSERETEAFF.

The chain combines TRBV6-5 with TRBJ2-2, with TRBD1 matching 10 bases. The CDR3 length is 16 residues. The J segment lost 3 bases and the V segment lost 6 bases, leaving 7 bases of the junction unmatched. Germline lookup yields CDR1 MNHEY and CDR2 SVGAGI. The CDR3 loop is CASSYRDRGDTGELFF. For the CDR3, the DNA is TGTGCCAGCAGCTACAGGGACAGGGGAGACACCGGGGAGCTGTTTTTT.

This clone has more than one count but fewer than ten. V usage is TRBV2 and J usage is TRBJ1-1; D is unresolved. There are 13 residues in the CDR3. In germline, CDR1 is SNHLY, CDR2 FYNNEI. V lost 3 bases and J lost 0, with 5 bases in between. CDR3 in amino acids: CASSDELNTEAFF. The CDR3 DNA follows: TGTGCCAGCAGTGATGAGTTGAACACTGAAGCTTTCTTT.

The chain joins TRBV5-6 to TRBJ2-7, with D possibly being TRBD1 or TRBD2 (5 bases each). Germline V gene lookup returns CDR1 SGHDT and CDR2 YYEEEE. Trimming removed 0 bases from V and 3 bases from J, with 10 bases in between. The CDR3 is made up of 14 amino acids. The CDR3 DNA sequence: TGTGCCAGCAGCTTGGCGGGACCCTACTACGAGCAGTACTTC. It codes for CASSLAGPYYEQYF.